The rows below give T cell receptor beta chains drawn from one sample of a study of cytomegalovirus exposure and HLA in healthy donors. Libraries were prepared by immunoSEQ multiplex PCR; TCRdb keeps only in-frame clonotypes and omits some of them. Of about 130,000 clones in the sample, 74% were seen once. Sequencing was carried out using PBMCs. The receptors derive from a man aged 35-49 years in good health and CMV-seropositive. The conserved cysteine and the conserved F or W are not part of the CDR3 here. A D gene is named only where the DNA matches it firmly.

j_gene: TRBJ2-1; v_gene: TRBV9; d_gene: TRBD2; CDR3aa: ASSVRAGSNEQF
j_gene: TRBJ2-4; v_gene: TRBV13; d_gene: TRBD1; CDR3aa: ASSLGDRDIQY
j_gene: TRBJ2-3; v_gene: TRBV6-1; d_gene: -; CDR3aa: ASSEQGDTQY
j_gene: TRBJ2-2; v_gene: TRBV6-6; d_gene: TRBD1; CDR3aa: ASITGTGRIGELF
j_gene: TRBJ1-1; v_gene: TRBV6-6; d_gene: -; CDR3aa: ASDAGETEAF
j_gene: TRBJ2-7; v_gene: TRBV5-6; d_gene: TRBD1; CDR3aa: ASSLAGDSLAMEQY
j_gene: TRBJ1-5; v_gene: TRBV28; d_gene: TRBD1; CDR3aa: ASRTPGQGQPQH
j_gene: TRBJ1-1; v_gene: TRBV2; d_gene: -; CDR3aa: ASRRENDEAF
j_gene: TRBJ1-2; v_gene: TRBV5-1; d_gene: -; CDR3aa: ASSFGQGSDYT
j_gene: TRBJ2-2; v_gene: TRBV30; d_gene: TRBD1; CDR3aa: AWSAGQGWTGELF
j_gene: TRBJ2-7; v_gene: TRBV27; d_gene: -; CDR3aa: ASSGAVRNEQY
j_gene: TRBJ1-5; v_gene: TRBV5-1; d_gene: -; CDR3aa: ASSPGKGEGNQPQH
j_gene: TRBJ2-7; v_gene: TRBV5-4; d_gene: -; CDR3aa: ASSLYHRDEQY
j_gene: TRBJ2-7; v_gene: TRBV7-6; d_gene: TRBD1; CDR3aa: ASSLVRGRSEQY
j_gene: TRBJ2-3; v_gene: TRBV6-5; d_gene: -; CDR3aa: ASRYTGNSDTQY
j_gene: TRBJ2-3; v_gene: TRBV27; d_gene: -; CDR3aa: ASTQLGGYTDTQY
j_gene: TRBJ2-7; v_gene: TRBV5-5; d_gene: -; CDR3aa: ASSFHSYEQY
j_gene: TRBJ2-2; v_gene: TRBV6-1; d_gene: TRBD2; CDR3aa: ASSEASSGGANTGELF
j_gene: TRBJ1-6; v_gene: TRBV13; d_gene: -; CDR3aa: ASSLRGINSPLH
j_gene: TRBJ2-1; v_gene: TRBV4-2; d_gene: -; CDR3aa: ASSQGNRALADSYNEQF
j_gene: TRBJ1-6; v_gene: TRBV25-1; d_gene: -; CDR3aa: ASTMGRNSPLH
j_gene: TRBJ1-6; v_gene: TRBV11-2; d_gene: -; CDR3aa: ASSLVGGIGALSPLH
j_gene: TRBJ2-3; v_gene: TRBV28; d_gene: -; CDR3aa: ASSPPPAGTQY
j_gene: TRBJ1-3; v_gene: TRBV7-2; d_gene: -; CDR3aa: ASSASGGAGNTIY
j_gene: TRBJ1-1; v_gene: TRBV10-3; d_gene: TRBD1; CDR3aa: AISGPGQGPITEAF
j_gene: TRBJ1-2; v_gene: TRBV5-6; d_gene: TRBD1; CDR3aa: ASSFGTGVAYT
j_gene: TRBJ2-7; v_gene: TRBV25-1; d_gene: TRBD2; CDR3aa: ASTPGGKGYLLDEQY
j_gene: TRBJ2-1; v_gene: TRBV27; d_gene: -; CDR3aa: ASSLRGGASYNEQF